The T cell receptor (beta chain) under discussion was sequenced for a study of control samples from healthy donors and cancer patients. The table came from immunoSEQ multiplex PCR; TCRdb's copy has only in-frame clones and leaves some out. The data contain 150,000 to 200,000 clones, over 85% of them singletons. V was clipped by 0 bases and J by 3 bases, with 6 bases between them. Germline lookup yields CDR1 ENHRY and CDR2 SYGVKD. The CDR3 has 14 amino acids. Sample: blood. The rearrangement uses TRBV10-3 and TRBJ1-5; D possibly corresponds to TRBD1 (5 bases). The receptor's source is a man under 40 in good health. The CDR3: CAISESDTNQPQHF. The CDR3 coding sequence is TGTGCCATCAGTGAGTCGGACACCAATCAGCCCCAGCATTTT.